This TCR beta chain was profiled in a study of blood T cell repertoires in COVID-19. Germline V gives CDR1 SNHLY, CDR2 FYNNEI. The CDR3 is 16 residues long. Trimming cost V 1 base and J 4 bases, with 16 bases left between them. In the original analysis: Reference gene primer amplification gave nucleated cell count estimates. Sequencing used immunoSEQ multiplex PCR; TCRdb keeps in-frame clones, though not all of them. V, J and clone size derive from that table, while D and trimming were established from the DNA sequence. The sample consists of a few hundred thousand clones, just over 85% of them appearing once.

The chain uses TRBV2 and TRBJ1-2; tentative D call: TRBD1 (6 bases). Sequencing was carried out using peripheral blood. The TCR was taken from a man older than 75 with acute or convalescent COVID-19. The chain's CDR3 is CASSEDSGVGLYGYTF. The CDR3 DNA reads as TGTGCCAGCAGTGAAGATTCAGGGGTGGGTCTCTATGGCTACACCTTC.